The entry below gives a single TCR beta chain sequence along with its context. As yet, its antigen is unknown. This entry belongs to a study of PD-1 blockade in mismatch repair-deficient tumors. Study-wide context: Patients had about eleven mismatch repair-deficient cancer types and were previously treated and progressing.

The protocol was immunoSEQ multiplex PCR, while the TCRdb copy is restricted to in-frame clones and leaves out a portion. The data contain around 68,000 clones, around 80% of them singletons. The V gene's germline CDR1 is SGHVS and CDR2 FQNEAQ. V trimming: 1 base; J trimming: 5 bases; junction bases outside the gene matches: 6. CDR3 size: 16 residues. The TCR-sequenced patients were three responders to pembrolizumab. Findings and limits, study-wide: Tumor-resident clones, often absent from pretreatment blood, expanded after pembrolizumab and then contracted.

The sample was peripheral blood, taken 2 weeks after starting pembrolizumab. V usage is TRBV7-8 and J usage is TRBJ1-2; 11 bases map to TRBD1. The sequence derives from an adult with mismatch repair-deficient cancer. The chain's CDR3 is CASSLGTGGDTYGYTF. The CDR3 nucleotides read TGTGCCAGCAGCTTAGGGACAGGGGGCGATACTTATGGCTACACCTTC.